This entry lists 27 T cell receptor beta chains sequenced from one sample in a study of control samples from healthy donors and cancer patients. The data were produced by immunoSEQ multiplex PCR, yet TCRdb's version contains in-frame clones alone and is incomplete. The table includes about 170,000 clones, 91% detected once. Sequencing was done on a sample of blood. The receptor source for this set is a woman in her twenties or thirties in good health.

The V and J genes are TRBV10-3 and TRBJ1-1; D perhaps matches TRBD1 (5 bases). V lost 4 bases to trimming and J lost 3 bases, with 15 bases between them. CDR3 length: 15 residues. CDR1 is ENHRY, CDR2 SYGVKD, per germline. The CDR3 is CAISGAGPGDTEAFF. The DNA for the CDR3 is TGTGCCATCAGTGGGGCAGGGCCGGGGGACACTGAAGCTTTCTTT.

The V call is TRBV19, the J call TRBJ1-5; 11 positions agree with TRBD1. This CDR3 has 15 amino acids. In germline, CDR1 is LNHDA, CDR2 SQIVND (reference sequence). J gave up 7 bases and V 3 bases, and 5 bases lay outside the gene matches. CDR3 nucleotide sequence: TGTGCCAGTAGTATCCCCGGGACAGGGGGGCAGCCCCAGCATTTT. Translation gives CASSIPGTGGQPQHF.

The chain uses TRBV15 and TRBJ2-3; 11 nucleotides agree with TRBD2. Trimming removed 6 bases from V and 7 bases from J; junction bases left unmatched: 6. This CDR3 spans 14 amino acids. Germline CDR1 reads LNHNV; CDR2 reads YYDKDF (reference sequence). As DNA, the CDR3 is TGTGCCACCAGTAATAGCGGGGGGGAGAATACGCAGTATTTT. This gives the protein CATSNSGGENTQYF.

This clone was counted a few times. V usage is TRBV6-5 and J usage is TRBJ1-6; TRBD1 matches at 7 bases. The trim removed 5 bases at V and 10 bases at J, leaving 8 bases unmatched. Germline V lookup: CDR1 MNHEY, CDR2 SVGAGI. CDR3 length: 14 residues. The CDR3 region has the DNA TGTGCCAGCAGTCGGCAGGGGGTTGGCTCACCCCTCCACTTT. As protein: CASSRQGVGSPLHF.

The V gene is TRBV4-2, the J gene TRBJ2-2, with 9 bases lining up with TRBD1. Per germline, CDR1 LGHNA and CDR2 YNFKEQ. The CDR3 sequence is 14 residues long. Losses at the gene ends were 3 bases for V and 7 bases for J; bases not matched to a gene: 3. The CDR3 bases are TGTGCCAGCAGCCAGGTGACAGGGGGCGGGGAGCTGTTTTTT. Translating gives CASSQVTGGGELFF.

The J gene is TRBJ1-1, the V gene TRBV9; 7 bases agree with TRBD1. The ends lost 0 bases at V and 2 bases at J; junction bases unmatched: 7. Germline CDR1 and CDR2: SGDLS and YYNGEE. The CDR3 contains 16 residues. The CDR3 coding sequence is TGTGCCAGCAGCGTAGTTTCCGGGACAGCTAACACTGAAGCTTTCTTT. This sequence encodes CASSVVSGTANTEAFF.

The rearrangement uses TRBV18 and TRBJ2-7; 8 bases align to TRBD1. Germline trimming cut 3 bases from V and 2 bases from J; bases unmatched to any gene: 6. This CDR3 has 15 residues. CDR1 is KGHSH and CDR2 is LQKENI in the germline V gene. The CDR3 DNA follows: TGTGCCAGCTCACCCTTGGACAGGGCCGCCTACGAGCAGTACTTC. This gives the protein CASSPLDRAAYEQYF.

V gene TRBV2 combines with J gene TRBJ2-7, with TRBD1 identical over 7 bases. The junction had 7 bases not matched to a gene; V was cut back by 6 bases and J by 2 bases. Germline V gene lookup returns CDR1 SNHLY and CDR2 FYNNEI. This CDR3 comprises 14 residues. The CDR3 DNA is TGTGCCAGCAGCCCCACCGGGACAGCCTACGAGCAGTACTTC. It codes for CASSPTGTAYEQYF.

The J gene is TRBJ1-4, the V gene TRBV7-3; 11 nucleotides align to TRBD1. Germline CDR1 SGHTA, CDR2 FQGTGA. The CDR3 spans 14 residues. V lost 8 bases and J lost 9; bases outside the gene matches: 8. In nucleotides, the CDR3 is TGTGCCAGCTTCTGCCGGGACAGGGGGAAAAAACTGTTTTTT. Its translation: CASFCRDRGKKLFF.

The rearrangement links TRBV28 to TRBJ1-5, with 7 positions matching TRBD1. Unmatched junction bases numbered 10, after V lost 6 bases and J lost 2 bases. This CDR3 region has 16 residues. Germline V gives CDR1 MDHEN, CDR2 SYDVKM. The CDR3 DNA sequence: TGTGCCAGCAGCCCGACCGGGACAGCGGGCAATCAGCCCCAGCATTTT. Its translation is CASSPTGTAGNQPQHF. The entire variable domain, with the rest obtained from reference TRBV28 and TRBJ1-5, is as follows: DVKVTQSSRYLVKRTGEKVFLECVQDMDHENMFWYRQDPGLGLRLIYFSYDVKMKEKGDIPEGYSVSREKKERFSLILESASTNQTSMYLCASSPTGTAGNQPQHFGDGTRLSIL.

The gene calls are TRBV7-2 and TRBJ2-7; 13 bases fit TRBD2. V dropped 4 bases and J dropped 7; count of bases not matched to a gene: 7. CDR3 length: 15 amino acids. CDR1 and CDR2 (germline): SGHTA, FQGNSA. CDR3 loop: CASSSITSGRGEQYF. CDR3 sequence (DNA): TGTGCCAGCAGCTCGATTACTAGCGGGAGGGGGGAGCAGTACTTC.

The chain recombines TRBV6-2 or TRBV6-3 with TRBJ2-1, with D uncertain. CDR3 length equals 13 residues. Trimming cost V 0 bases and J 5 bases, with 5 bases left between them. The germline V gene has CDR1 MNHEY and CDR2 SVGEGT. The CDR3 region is CASSYSENNEQFF. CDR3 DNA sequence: TGTGCCAGCAGTTACTCCGAAAACAATGAGCAGTTCTTC.

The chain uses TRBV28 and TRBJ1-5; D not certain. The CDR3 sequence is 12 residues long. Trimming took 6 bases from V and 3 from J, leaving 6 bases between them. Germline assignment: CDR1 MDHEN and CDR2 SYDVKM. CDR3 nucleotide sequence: TGTGCCAGCAGGAGGAACAATCAGCCCCAGCATTTT. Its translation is CASRRNNQPQHF.

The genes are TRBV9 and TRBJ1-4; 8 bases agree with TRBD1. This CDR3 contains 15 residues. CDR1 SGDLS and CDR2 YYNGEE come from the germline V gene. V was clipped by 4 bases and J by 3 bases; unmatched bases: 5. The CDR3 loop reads CASSTYRGSNEKLFF. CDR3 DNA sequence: TGTGCCAGCAGCACATACAGGGGGTCTAATGAAAAACTGTTTTTT. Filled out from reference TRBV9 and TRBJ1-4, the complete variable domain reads DSGVTQTPKHLITATGQRVTLRCSPRSGDLSVYWYQQSLDQGLQFLIQYYNGEERAKGNILERFSAQQFPDLHSELNLSSLELGDSALYFCASSTYRGSNEKLFFGSGTQLSVL.

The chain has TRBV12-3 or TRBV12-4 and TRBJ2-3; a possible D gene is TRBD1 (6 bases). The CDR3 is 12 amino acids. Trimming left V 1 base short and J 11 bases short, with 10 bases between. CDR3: CASSLGTEGQYF. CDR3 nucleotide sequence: TGTGCCAGCAGTTTAGGGACAGAGGGGCAGTATTTT.

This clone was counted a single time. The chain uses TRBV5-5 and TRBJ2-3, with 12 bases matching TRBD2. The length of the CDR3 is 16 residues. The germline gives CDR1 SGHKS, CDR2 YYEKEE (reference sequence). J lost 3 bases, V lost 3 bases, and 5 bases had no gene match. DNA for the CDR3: TGTGCCAGCAGCTCCCTAGCGGGGGGGGGTACAGATACGCAGTATTTT. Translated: CASSSLAGGGTDTQYF.

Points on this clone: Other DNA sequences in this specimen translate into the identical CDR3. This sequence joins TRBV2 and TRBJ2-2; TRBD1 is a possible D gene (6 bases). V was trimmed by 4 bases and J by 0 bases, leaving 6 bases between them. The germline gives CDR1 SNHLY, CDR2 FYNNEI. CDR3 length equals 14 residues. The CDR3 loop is CASSGTANTGELFF. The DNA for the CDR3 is TGTGCCAGCAGTGGGACAGCGAACACCGGGGAGCTGTTTTTT.

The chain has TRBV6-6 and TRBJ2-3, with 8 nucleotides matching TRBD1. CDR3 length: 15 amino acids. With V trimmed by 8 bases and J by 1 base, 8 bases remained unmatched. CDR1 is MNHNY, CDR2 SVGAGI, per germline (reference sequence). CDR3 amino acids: CASSTADRGTDTQYF. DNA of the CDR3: TGTGCCAGCTCTACGGCGGACAGGGGCACAGATACGCAGTATTTT.

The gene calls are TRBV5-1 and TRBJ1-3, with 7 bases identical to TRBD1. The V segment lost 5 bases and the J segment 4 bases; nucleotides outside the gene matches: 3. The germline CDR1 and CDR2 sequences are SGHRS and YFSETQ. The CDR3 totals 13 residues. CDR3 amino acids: CASRQGDGNTIYF. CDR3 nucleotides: TGCGCCAGCAGGCAGGGGGACGGAAACACCATATATTTT.

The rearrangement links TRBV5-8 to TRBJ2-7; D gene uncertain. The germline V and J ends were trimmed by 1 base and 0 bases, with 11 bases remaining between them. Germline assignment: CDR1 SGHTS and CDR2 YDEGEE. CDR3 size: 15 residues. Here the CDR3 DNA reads TGTGCCAGCAGCTTGTTTCTTGGCAACTCCTACGAGCAGTACTTC. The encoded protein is CASSLFLGNSYEQYF.

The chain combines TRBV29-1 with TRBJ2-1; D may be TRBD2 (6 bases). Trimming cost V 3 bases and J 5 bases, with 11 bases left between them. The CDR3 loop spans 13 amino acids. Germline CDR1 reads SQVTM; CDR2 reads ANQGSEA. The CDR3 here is CSVDGTRHNEQFF. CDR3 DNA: TGCAGCGTTGACGGGACTCGACACAATGAGCAGTTCTTC.

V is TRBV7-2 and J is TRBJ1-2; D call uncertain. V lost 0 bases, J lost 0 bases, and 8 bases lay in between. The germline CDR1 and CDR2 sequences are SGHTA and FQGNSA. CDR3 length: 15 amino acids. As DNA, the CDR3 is TGTGCCAGCAGCTTAGCGGTGGGAGCTAACTATGGCTACACCTTC. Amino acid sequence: CASSLAVGANYGYTF.

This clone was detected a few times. CDR3 in amino acids: CASGGSSYNEQFF. In nucleotides, the CDR3 is TGTGCCAGTGGGGGGAGCTCCTACAATGAGCAGTTCTTC. The chain couples TRBV4-2 to TRBJ2-1; weak D call: TRBD2 (6 bases). Looked up from germline, CDR1 is LGHNA and CDR2 is YNFKEQ. With 9 bases removed from V and 0 bases from J, the gap between germline ends came to 9 bases. This CDR3 comprises 13 residues.

CDR3: CASSVDSMNTEAFF. CDR3 coding DNA: TGTGCCAGCAGCGTAGATTCCATGAACACTGAAGCTTTCTTT. J is TRBJ1-1 and V is TRBV9; D not certain. Trimming pared 0 bases from V and 0 bases from J, leaving 6 bases between. CDR1 and CDR2 (germline): SGDLS, YYNGEE. The CDR3 length is 14 residues.

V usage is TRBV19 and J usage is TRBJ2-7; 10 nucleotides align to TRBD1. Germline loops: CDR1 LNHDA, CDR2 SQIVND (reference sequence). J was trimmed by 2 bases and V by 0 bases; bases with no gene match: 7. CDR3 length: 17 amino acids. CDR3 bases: TGTGCCAGTAGTATAGATCTATCAGGACAGGGGGCCTACGAGCAGTACTTC. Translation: CASSIDLSGQGAYEQYF.

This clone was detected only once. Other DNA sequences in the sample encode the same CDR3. The CDR3 is CASSEGGGSTEAFF. In nucleotides, the CDR3 is TGTGCCAGCAGTGAAGGGGGGGGGAGCACTGAAGCTTTCTTT. The V call is TRBV6-1, the J call TRBJ1-1; maybe TRBD1 (5 bases). The CDR3 extends over 14 amino acids. Germline V gives CDR1 MNHNS, CDR2 SASEGT. Trimming cost V 1 base and J 4 bases, with 10 bases left between them.

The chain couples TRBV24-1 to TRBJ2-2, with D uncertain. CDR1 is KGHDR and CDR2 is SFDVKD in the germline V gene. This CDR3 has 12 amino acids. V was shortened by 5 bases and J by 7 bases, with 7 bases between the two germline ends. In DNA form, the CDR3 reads TGTGCCACCAGTGGTTGGAGCGGGGAGCTGTTTTTT. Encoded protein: CATSGWSGELFF.